The 12 T cell receptor beta chains below all came from one sample that was sequenced in a study of T cells after yellow fever vaccination. TCRdb analysed the 5' RACE reads with MiXCR anew, one entry per CDR3 protein. The sample yields 150,000 to 200,000 distinct CDR3 sequences, around 7.2% seen once. The specimen was CD4+ T cells sorted from PBMCs, collected 5 days after the first yellow fever vaccination. Receptor source: a man between 18 and 35 years old who received the YFV17D yellow fever vaccine.

This clonotype was picked up a small number of times. This chain uses TRBV7-9 with TRBJ1-5, with 9 bases that match TRBD1. The CDR3 has 14 residues. Germline CDR1 SEHNR, CDR2 FQNEAQ (reference sequence). The J segment lost 7 bases and the V segment lost 5 bases, leaving 6 bases of the junction unmatched. DNA of the CDR3: TGTGCCAGCAGCGCGGACAGGGGTTCGCAGCCCCAGCATTTT. Translated: CASSADRGSQPQHF.

This clonotype was counted between two and nine times. V is TRBV29-1 and J is TRBJ1-1; D not resolved. The CDR3 runs 13 residues. Germline CDR1 is SQVTM and CDR2 is ANQGSEA. V lost 8 bases and J lost 5, with 18 bases in between. The CDR3 sequence: CSTSRGRETEAFF. DNA of the CDR3: TGCAGCACATCGCGCGGGAGGGAGACTGAAGCTTTCTTT.

This clonotype was recorded at least ten times. This chain links TRBV5-1 with TRBJ1-1; perhaps TRBD1 as D (6 bases). Germline lookup yields CDR1 SGHRS and CDR2 YFSETQ. V lost 10 bases to trimming and J lost 4 bases, with 17 bases between them. The length of the CDR3 is 13 residues. As DNA, the CDR3 is TGCGCCTCCCGGGGGGGCCGGAGCACTGAAGCTTTCTTT. This translates into CASRGGRSTEAFF.

This clonotype was observed many times. This rearrangement joins TRBV9 to TRBJ2-3; 16 bases match TRBD2. J gave up 3 bases and V 0 bases, and 19 bases lay outside the gene matches. The CDR3 totals 23 residues. Germline-derived CDR1 and CDR2 are SGDLS and YYNGEE. CDR3 sequence: CASSVEAPSIPGLAGGLTDTQYF. CDR3 sequence (DNA): TGTGCCAGCAGCGTAGAAGCCCCCTCTATCCCGGGACTAGCGGGGGGGCTGACAGATACGCAGTATTTT.

Only a few counts were recorded for this clonotype. This chain uses TRBV7-9 with TRBJ2-5, with no clear D. Trimming took off 3 bases at V and 5 bases at J, with 25 bases between the two ends. CDR3 length equals 18 residues. Per germline, CDR1 SEHNR and CDR2 FQNEAQ (reference sequence). The CDR3 here is CASSFGSFRGRRPETQYF. CDR3 DNA: TGTGCCAGCAGCTTCGGTTCCTTCCGAGGACGGAGACCGGAGACCCAGTACTTC. Complete variable domain (other parts from reference TRBV7-9 and TRBJ2-5): DTGVSQNPRHKITKRGQNVTFRCDPISEHNRLYWYRQTLGQGPEFLTYFQNEAQLEKSRLLSDRFSAERPKGSFSTLEIQRTEQGDSAMYLCASSFGSFRGRRPETQYFGPGTRLLVL.

This clonotype has a count of ten or more. The rearrangement uses TRBV7-9 and TRBJ1-2; possibly TRBD1 for D (5 bases). This CDR3 contains 14 residues. V was clipped by 1 base and J by 3 bases, with 9 bases between them. CDR1 SEHNR and CDR2 FQNEAQ come from the germline V gene (reference sequence). In nucleotides, the CDR3 is TGTGCCAGCAGCTTAGAAGGGGTCTACTATGGCTACACCTTC. Translation: CASSLEGVYYGYTF.

This clonotype was counted many times. V and J are TRBV5-1 and TRBJ2-6, with D hard to call. Germline CDR1 and CDR2: SGHRS and YFSETQ. The CDR3 extends over 14 amino acids. The germline V and J ends were trimmed by 4 bases and 2 bases, with 7 bases remaining between them. CDR3 coding DNA: TGCGCCAGCAGCCGAACGACTGGGGCCAACGTCCTGACTTTC. Translation gives CASSRTTGANVLTF.

There are a few counts of this clonotype. The chain is built from TRBV28 and TRBJ2-1; 11 nucleotides line up with TRBD1. V was clipped by 8 bases and J by 4 bases; unmatched bases: 7. CDR1 is MDHEN, CDR2 SYDVKM, per germline. The CDR3 has 15 residues. CDR3 protein: CASVGQGARYNEQFF. The DNA for the CDR3 is TGTGCCAGCGTCGGACAGGGGGCTCGGTACAATGAGCAGTTCTTC.

The chain recombines TRBV12-3 or TRBV12-4 with TRBJ2-2, with 10 bases that match TRBD1. CDR3 size: 19 residues. J was trimmed by 0 bases and V by 4 bases; bases with no gene match: 11. CDR3 region: CASSSGDRGLRANTGELFF. The CDR3 bases are TGTGCCAGCAGTTCCGGAGACAGGGGGCTTAGGGCGAACACCGGGGAGCTGTTTTTT.

This clonotype was recorded at least ten times. CDR3 nucleotide sequence: TGCGCCAGCAGCTTGGCTAGCGGAGCCTACAATGAGCAGTTCTTC. This sequence encodes CASSLASGAYNEQFF. The chain employs TRBV5-1 and TRBJ2-1; 7 nucleotides align to TRBD2. CDR1 and CDR2 from the germline V gene are SGHRS and YFSETQ. V lost 0 bases to trimming and J lost 2 bases; unmatched junction nucleotides: 2. CDR3 length: 15 residues.

This clonotype was counted ten times or more. V usage is TRBV5-4 and J usage is TRBJ2-5; D may be TRBD1 (5 bases). The CDR3 runs 14 residues. Trimming cost V 0 bases and J 0 bases, with 6 bases left between them. CDR1 is SGHNT and CDR2 is YYREEE in the germline V gene (reference sequence). Here the CDR3 reads CASSLGGYQETQYF. The DNA of the CDR3 is TGTGCCAGCAGCTTGGGGGGCTACCAAGAGACCCAGTACTTC.

This clonotype was found a few times. The gene calls are TRBV10-3 and TRBJ1-3; 12 nucleotides agree with TRBD1. V lost 6 bases and J lost 4; bases outside the gene matches: 4. CDR3 size: 15 residues. Germline V gene lookup returns CDR1 ENHRY and CDR2 SYGVKD. CDR3 DNA: TGTGCCATCAGGGGGACAGGGGGCGACGGAAACACCATATATTTT. Translated, it gives CAIRGTGGDGNTIYF.